This entry lists 14 T cell receptor beta chains sequenced from one sample in a study of T cell responses to AZD1222 COVID-19 vaccine. The protocol was immunoSEQ multiplex PCR, while the TCRdb copy is restricted to in-frame clones and leaves out a portion. The sample lists roughly 69,000 clones, over 70% occurring once. The sequencing here drew on peripheral blood, taken 28 days after the second AZD1222 dose. These receptors were taken from an adult who received the AZD1222 COVID-19 vaccine.

The chain has TRBV7-9 and TRBJ2-1, with D perhaps matching TRBD2 (6 bases). V was shortened by 6 bases and J by 7 bases, with 16 bases between the two germline ends. The CDR3 is 14 residues long. Per the germline V gene, CDR1 is SEHNR and CDR2 is FQNEAQ (reference sequence). CDR3 sequence: CASSRGVAANEQFF. DNA of the CDR3: TGTGCCAGCAGTAGAGGGGTAGCGGCGAATGAGCAGTTCTTC. The full variable domain, its missing parts supplied by reference TRBV7-9 and TRBJ2-1, is DTGVSQNPRHKITKRGQNVTFRCDPISEHNRLYWYRQTLGQGPEFLTYFQNEAQLEKSRLLSDRFSAERPKGSFSTLEIQRTEQGDSAMYLCASSRGVAANEQFFGPGTRLTVL.

This clone was found a few times. This rearrangement joins TRBV30 to TRBJ1-6; 10 bases fit TRBD1. Looked up from germline, CDR1 is GTSNPN and CDR2 is SVGIG (reference sequence). V was clipped by 2 bases and J by 7 bases; unmatched bases: 14. This CDR3 is 18 amino acids long. CDR3 DNA: TGTGCCTGGAGTACCGGGACAGGGGCCGCCGGGGGGAATTCACCCCTCCACTTT. Amino acids: CAWSTGTGAAGGNSPLHF.

The chain couples TRBV27 to TRBJ1-1, with TRBD1 as a possible D gene (5 bases). The V end was cut by 2 bases, the J end by 1 base, with 11 bases between. The germline V gene encodes CDR1 MNHEY and CDR2 SMNVEV (reference sequence). The CDR3 extends over 15 amino acids. Here the CDR3 DNA reads TGTGCCAGCAGTTTAATCGGGCAGGGGAACACTGAAGCTTTCTTT. Its protein is CASSLIGQGNTEAFF.

In regard to this clone: A junction boundary mismatches the germline segment, possibly from a read error. The chain is built from TRBV3-1 (or the pseudogene TRBV3-2) and TRBJ1-1; D not certain. CDR1 is LGHDT, CDR2 YNNKEL, per germline (reference sequence). The CDR3 sequence is 12 residues long. The CDR3 DNA sequence: TGTGCCAGCTGGACTGAGGCCACTGGAGCTTTCTTT. Translating it yields CASWTEATGAFF.

The rearrangement links TRBV7-2 to TRBJ1-1, with D perhaps matching TRBD1 (5 bases). The germline V gene has CDR1 SGHTA and CDR2 FQGNSA. V was pared by 5 bases and J by 4 bases, with 20 bases between. The CDR3 spans 16 residues. The CDR3 DNA reads as TGTGCCAGCAGCCCGGGTCATCGGGGCTTTGGCACTGAAGCTTTCTTT. Translation: CASSPGHRGFGTEAFF.

The genes are TRBV4-3 and TRBJ1-3; D uncertain. The CDR3 is made up of 13 amino acids. The germline CDR1 and CDR2 sequences are LGHNA and YSLEER. V shed 0 bases and J shed 5 bases, with 5 bases lying between them. CDR3 amino acids: CASSQDLRNTIYF. In DNA, the CDR3 is TGCGCCAGCAGCCAAGACTTAAGAAACACCATATATTTT.

This rearrangement joins TRBV6-5 to TRBJ1-5, with 7 nucleotides matching TRBD1. From germline, CDR1 is MNHEY and CDR2 SVGAGI. The J segment lost 5 bases and the V segment lost 6 bases, leaving 7 bases of the junction unmatched. This CDR3 has 14 residues. The CDR3 sequence is CASRPAGGHQPQHF. The CDR3, as DNA: TGTGCCAGCAGACCCGCAGGGGGACATCAGCCCCAGCATTTT.

The chain employs TRBV5-1 and TRBJ2-7, with 7 positions matching TRBD2. From germline, CDR1 is SGHRS and CDR2 YFSETQ. The V segment lost 0 bases and the J segment 0 bases; nucleotides outside the gene matches: 3. The CDR3 has 15 residues. CDR3 bases: TGCGCCAGCAGCTTGGCGGCGGGAGACTCCTACGAGCAGTACTTC. This codes for CASSLAAGDSYEQYF.

The V and J genes are TRBV12-3 or TRBV12-4 and TRBJ2-2, with TRBD1 matching 7 bases. V shed 11 bases and J 3 bases; nucleotides not matched to a gene: 3. The CDR3 has 12 amino acids. For the CDR3, the DNA is TGTGCCGGTACAGGGGACACCGGGGAGCTGTTTTTT. This encodes CAGTGDTGELFF.

This clone has just a few counts. CDR3 bases: TGTGCCAGCAGCCAGGGACAGGGGCTCATTGGAAACACCATATATTTT. It codes for CASSQGQGLIGNTIYF. The chain couples TRBV6-4 to TRBJ1-3; 10 nucleotides line up with TRBD1. Germline trimming cut 6 bases from V and 3 bases from J; bases unmatched to any gene: 8. The CDR3 contains 16 residues. CDR1 and CDR2 from the germline V gene are MRHNA and SNTAGT.

The chain employs TRBV5-1 and TRBJ1-2, with D unresolved. The germline CDR1 and CDR2 sequences are SGHRS and YFSETQ. Trimming took 4 bases from V and 7 from J, leaving 14 bases between them. CDR3 length equals 13 residues. CDR3 in amino acids: CASSPDGSGGYTF. The DNA for the CDR3 is TGCGCCAGCAGCCCGGACGGGTCAGGTGGCTACACCTTC. The variable domain in full, completed from reference TRBV5-1 and TRBJ1-2, reads KAGVTQTPRYLIKTRGQQVTLSCSPISGHRSVSWYQQTPGQGLQFLFEYFSETQRNKGNFPGRFSGRQFSNSRSEMNVSTLELGDSALYLCASSPDGSGGYTFGSGTRLTVV.

This chain connects TRBV7-2 to TRBJ2-7; perhaps TRBD1 as D (6 bases). The CDR3 consists of 15 residues. Trimming pared 5 bases from V and 4 bases from J, leaving 18 bases between. The germline V gene encodes CDR1 SGHTA and CDR2 FQGNSA. The CDR3 here is CASSVSQGSAYEQYF. CDR3 sequence (DNA): TGTGCCAGCAGCGTTTCACAGGGATCTGCGTACGAGCAGTACTTC.

J is TRBJ2-4 and V is TRBV13, with 14 positions matching TRBD2. The V gene's germline CDR1 is PRHDT and CDR2 FYEKMQ (reference sequence). The CDR3 is 17 residues long. Trimming at V came to 5 bases and at J to 5 bases, leaving 8 bases not matched to a gene. The CDR3 protein is CASSLGLAGARENIQYF. The CDR3 region has the DNA TGTGCCAGCAGCCTGGGACTAGCGGGGGCCCGGGAAAACATTCAGTACTTC.

This chain uses TRBV7-8 with TRBJ1-1; D unresolved. The ends were cut back, 6 bases at V and 5 bases at J, with 19 bases in the middle. Per the germline V gene, CDR1 is SGHVS and CDR2 is FQNEAQ. The CDR3 has 15 amino acids. The CDR3 DNA is TGTGCCAGCAGAACAGTTGACGACTTGGGGACTGAAGCTTTCTTT. Its translation is CASRTVDDLGTEAFF. The complete variable domain, with remaining parts taken from reference TRBV7-8 and TRBJ1-1, reads GAGVSQSPRYKVAKRGQDVALRCDPISGHVSLFWYQQALGQGPEFLTYFQNEAQLDKSGLPSDRFFAERPEGSVSTLKIQRTQQEDSAVYLCASRTVDDLGTEAFFGQGTRLTVV.